This TCR beta chain was profiled in a study of vaccination and CD4 T cells after COVID-19. Overall study: Median time from COVID diagnosis to post-COVID sampling was over 85 days (35 to 161).

The treatment is: approximately 11-day PBMC culture with coronavirus spike peptide pools or control peptides (ViraFEST assay). Sequence data for DNA of cultured CD4+ T cells were generated by the Oncomine TCR Beta short-read assay. TCRdb reprocessed the PCR reads via MiXCR and lists one record per CDR3 protein. The table lists about 4,200 distinct CDR3 sequences, 21% of them singletons, with more than 20% in the top ten. After removal of 6 bases from V and 3 bases from J, the junction contained 4 bases not matched to a gene. CDR3 length: 13 amino acids. Germline V gives CDR1 LGHNT, CDR2 FRNRAP. Notes on this clonotype: Its cognate antigen is unknown.

This clonotype was sampled from a human donor who had recovered from COVID-19. Input material: CD4+ T cells from blood, cultured in vitro. The rearrangement uses TRBV12-5 and TRBJ1-1; TRBD1 aligns across 7 bases. CDR3 nucleotides: TGTGCTAGTGGAGAGACAGGGCACACTGAAGCTTTCTTT. Translation gives CASGETGHTEAFF.